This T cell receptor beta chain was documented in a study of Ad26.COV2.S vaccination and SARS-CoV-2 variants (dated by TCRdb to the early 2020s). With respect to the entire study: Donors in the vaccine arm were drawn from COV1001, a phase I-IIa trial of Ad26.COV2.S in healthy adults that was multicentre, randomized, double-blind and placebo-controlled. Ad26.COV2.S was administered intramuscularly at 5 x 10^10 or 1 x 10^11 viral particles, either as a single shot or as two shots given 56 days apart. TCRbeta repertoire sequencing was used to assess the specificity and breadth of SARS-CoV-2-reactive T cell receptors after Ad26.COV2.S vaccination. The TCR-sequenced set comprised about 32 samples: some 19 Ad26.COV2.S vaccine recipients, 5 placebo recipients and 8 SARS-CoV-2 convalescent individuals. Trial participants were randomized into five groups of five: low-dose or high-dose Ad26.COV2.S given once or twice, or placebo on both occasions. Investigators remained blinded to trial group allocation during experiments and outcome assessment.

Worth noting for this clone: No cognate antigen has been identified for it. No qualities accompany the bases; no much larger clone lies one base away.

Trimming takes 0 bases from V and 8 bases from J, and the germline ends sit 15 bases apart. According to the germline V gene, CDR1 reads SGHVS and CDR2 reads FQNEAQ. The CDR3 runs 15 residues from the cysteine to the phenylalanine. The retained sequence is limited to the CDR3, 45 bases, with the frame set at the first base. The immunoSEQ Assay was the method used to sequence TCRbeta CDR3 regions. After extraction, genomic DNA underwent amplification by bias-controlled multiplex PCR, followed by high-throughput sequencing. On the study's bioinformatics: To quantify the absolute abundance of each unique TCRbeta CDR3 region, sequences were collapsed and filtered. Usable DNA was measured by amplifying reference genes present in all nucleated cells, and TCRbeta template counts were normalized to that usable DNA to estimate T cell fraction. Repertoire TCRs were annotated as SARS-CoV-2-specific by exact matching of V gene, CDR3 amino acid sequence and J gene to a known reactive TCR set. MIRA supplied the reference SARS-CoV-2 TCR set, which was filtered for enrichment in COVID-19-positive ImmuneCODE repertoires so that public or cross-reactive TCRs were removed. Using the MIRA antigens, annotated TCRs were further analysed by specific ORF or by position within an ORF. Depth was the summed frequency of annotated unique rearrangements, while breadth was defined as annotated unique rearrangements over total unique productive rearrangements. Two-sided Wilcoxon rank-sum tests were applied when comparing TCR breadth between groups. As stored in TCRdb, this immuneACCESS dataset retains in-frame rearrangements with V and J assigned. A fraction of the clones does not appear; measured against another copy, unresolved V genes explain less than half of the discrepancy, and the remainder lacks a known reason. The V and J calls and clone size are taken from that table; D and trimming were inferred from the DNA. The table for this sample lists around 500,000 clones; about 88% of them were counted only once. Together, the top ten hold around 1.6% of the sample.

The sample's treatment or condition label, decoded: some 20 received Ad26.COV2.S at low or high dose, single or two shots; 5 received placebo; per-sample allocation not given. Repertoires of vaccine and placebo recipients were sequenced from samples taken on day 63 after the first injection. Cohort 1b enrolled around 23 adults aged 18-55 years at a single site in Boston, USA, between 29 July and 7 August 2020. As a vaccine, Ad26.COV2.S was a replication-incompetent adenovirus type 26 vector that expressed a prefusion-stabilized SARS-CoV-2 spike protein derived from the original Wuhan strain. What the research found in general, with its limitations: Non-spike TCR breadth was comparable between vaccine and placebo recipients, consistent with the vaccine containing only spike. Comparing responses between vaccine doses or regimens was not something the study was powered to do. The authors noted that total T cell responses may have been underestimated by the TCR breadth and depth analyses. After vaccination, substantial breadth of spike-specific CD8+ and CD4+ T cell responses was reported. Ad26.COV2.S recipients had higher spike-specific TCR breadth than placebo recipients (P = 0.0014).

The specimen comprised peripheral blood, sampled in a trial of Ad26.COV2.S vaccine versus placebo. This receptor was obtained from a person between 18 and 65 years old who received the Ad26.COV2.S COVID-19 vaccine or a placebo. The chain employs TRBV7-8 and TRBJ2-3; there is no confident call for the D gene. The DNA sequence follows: TGTGCCAGCAGCTTAGCAACACTTATACCTGGTACGCAGTATTTT. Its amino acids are CASSLATLIPGTQYF.